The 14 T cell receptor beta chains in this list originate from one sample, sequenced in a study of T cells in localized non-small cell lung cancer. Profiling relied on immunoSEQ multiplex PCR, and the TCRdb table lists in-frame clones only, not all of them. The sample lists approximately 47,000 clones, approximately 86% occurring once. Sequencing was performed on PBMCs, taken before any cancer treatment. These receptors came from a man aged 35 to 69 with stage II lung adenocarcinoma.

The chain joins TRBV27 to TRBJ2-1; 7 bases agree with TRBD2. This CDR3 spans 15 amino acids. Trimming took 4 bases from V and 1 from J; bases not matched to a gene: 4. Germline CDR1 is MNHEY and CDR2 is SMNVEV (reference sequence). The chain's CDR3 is CASSYGGVSYNEQFF. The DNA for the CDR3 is TGTGCCAGCAGTTATGGGGGGGTTTCCTACAATGAGCAGTTCTTC.

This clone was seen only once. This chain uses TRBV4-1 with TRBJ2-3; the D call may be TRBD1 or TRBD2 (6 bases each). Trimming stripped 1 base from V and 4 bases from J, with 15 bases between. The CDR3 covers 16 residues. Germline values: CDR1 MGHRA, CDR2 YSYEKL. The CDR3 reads CASSQADGGAPDTQYF. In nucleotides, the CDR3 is TGCGCCAGCAGCCAAGCGGACGGGGGCGCCCCAGATACGCAGTATTTT.

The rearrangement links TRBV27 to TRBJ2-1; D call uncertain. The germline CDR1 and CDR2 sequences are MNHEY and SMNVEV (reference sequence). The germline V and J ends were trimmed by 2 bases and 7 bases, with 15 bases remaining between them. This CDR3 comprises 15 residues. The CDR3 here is CASSLAQALGNEQFF. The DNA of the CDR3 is TGTGCCAGCAGTTTAGCCCAGGCCCTCGGGAATGAGCAGTTCTTC.

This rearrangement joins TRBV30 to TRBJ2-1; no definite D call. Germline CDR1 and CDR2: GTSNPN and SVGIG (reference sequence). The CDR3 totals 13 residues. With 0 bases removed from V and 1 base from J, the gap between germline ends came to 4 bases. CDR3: CAWSVRSYNEQFF. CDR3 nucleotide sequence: TGTGCCTGGAGTGTTAGGTCCTACAATGAGCAGTTCTTC.

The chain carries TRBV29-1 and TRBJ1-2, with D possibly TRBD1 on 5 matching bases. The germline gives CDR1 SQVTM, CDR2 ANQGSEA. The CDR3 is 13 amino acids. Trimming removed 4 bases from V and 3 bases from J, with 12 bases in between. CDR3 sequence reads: CSVGAGLDYGYTF. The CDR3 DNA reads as TGCAGCGTTGGTGCGGGGCTGGACTATGGCTACACCTTC.

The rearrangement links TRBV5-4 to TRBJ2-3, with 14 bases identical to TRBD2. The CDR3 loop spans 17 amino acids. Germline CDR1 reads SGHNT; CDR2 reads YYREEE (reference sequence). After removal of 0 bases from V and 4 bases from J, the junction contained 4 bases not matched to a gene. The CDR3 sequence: CASSLAPGLAGADTQYF. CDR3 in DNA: TGTGCCAGCAGCTTGGCCCCGGGACTAGCGGGGGCAGATACGCAGTATTTT.

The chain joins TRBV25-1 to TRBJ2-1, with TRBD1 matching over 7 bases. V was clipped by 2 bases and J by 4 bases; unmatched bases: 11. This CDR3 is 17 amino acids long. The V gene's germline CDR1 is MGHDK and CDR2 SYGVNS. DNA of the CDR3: TGTGCCAGCAGTGAACCAAACAGGGGCCGAATTTACAATGAGCAGTTCTTC. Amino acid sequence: CASSEPNRGRIYNEQFF.

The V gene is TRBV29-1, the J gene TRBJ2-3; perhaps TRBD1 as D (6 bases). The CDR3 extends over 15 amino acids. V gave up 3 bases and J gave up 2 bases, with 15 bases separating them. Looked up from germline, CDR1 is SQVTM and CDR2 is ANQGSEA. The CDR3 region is CSVDNPWTDTDTQYF. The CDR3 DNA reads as TGCAGCGTTGATAATCCCTGGACAGACACAGATACGCAGTATTTT.

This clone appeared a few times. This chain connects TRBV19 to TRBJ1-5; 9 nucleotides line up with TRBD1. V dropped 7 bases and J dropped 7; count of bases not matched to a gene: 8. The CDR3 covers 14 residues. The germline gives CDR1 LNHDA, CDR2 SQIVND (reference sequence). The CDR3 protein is CASNVQGAWQPQHF. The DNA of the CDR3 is TGTGCCAGTAATGTACAGGGGGCTTGGCAGCCCCAGCATTTT.

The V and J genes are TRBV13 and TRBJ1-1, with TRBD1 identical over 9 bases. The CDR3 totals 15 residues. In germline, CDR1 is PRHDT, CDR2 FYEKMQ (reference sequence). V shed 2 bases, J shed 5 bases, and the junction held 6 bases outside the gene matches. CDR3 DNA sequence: TGTGCCAGCAGCTTATGGGGGACAGGGTATACTGAAGCTTTCTTT. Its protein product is CASSLWGTGYTEAFF.

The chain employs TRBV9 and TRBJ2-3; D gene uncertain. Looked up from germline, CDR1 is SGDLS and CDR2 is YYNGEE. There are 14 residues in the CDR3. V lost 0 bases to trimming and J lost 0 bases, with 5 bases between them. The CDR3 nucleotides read TGTGCCAGCAGCGTAGAAGGGAGCACAGATACGCAGTATTTT. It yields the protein CASSVEGSTDTQYF.

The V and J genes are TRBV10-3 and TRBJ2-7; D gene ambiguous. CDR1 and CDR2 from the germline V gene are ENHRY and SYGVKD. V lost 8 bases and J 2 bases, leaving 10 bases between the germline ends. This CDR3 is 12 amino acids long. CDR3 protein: CAIGEVPYEQYV. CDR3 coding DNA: TGTGCCATCGGCGAAGTCCCCTACGAGCAGTACGTC.

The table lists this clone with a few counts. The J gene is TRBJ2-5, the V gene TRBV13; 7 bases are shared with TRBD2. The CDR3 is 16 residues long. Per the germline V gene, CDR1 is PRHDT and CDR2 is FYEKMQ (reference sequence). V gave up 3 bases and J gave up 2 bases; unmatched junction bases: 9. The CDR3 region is CASSFVGGGGQETQYF. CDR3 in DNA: TGTGCCAGCAGCTTCGTAGGCGGCGGGGGTCAAGAGACCCAGTACTTC.

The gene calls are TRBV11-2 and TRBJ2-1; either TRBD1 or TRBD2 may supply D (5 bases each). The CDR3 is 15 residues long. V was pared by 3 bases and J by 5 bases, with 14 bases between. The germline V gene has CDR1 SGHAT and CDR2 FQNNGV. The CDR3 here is CASSLAPGTNNEQFF. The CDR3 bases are TGTGCCAGCAGCTTGGCCCCCGGGACCAACAATGAGCAGTTCTTC.